Detailed here is one TCR beta chain. The sample belongs to a study of OX40 agonist ivuxolimab in advanced cancers. V was trimmed by 3 bases and J by 1 base, leaving 10 bases between them. The CDR3 length is 15 residues. From germline, CDR1 is MNHEY and CDR2 SMNVEV (reference sequence). The table came from immunoSEQ multiplex PCR; TCRdb's copy has only in-frame clones and leaves some out. The sample consists of about 86,000 clones, 91% of them appearing once. This receptor was identified in an adult with an advanced solid tumor such as melanoma, head and neck, liver or kidney cancer. The specimen was CD4+ or CD8+ T cells sorted from blood, collected in a trial of the OX40 agonist ivuxolimab. The V call is TRBV27, the J call TRBJ1-5; tentative D call: TRBD1 (5 bases). The CDR3: CASSFSPGSNQPQHF. The CDR3 nucleotides read TGTGCCAGCAGTTTCTCGCCAGGGAGCAATCAGCCCCAGCATTTT.